The clone carrying this T cell receptor (beta chain) came up once. Its antigen is currently unknown. The data were obtained in a study of shared clonotypes between healthy human individuals. Overall study results and limits: What naive subsets generally showed was a larger estimated richness than memory subsets showed. With four donors compared, 4% to 5.5% of naive CD4 clonotypes were shared. Shared clonotypes across all four donors exceeded non-shared ones in generation probability.

It was CD45RO-negative cells, positively selected for CCR7, that made up naive CD8 cells, with terminally differentiated effector memory CD45RA+ cells excluded. Assay: immunoSEQ multiplex PCR; the TCRdb copy retains only in-frame clones and omits some. The sample consists of roughly 590,000 clones, 95% to 96% of them appearing once. The germline V gene has CDR1 SGHTA and CDR2 FQGTGA. V was clipped by 5 bases and J by 3 bases, with 22 bases between them. The CDR3 is 17 residues long. The rearrangement links TRBV7-3 to TRBJ1-1, with D uncertain. The sample comprised naive CD8+ T cells sorted from blood. This receptor was identified in a woman aged 25 to 45 in good health. CDR3 nucleotides: TGTGCCAGCAGCCCAGCCCCGGTCTCTAGGTTGGACACTGAAGCTTTCTTT. Translated, it gives CASSPAPVSRLDTEAFF.